The 21 T cell receptor beta chains reported below all come from one sample, sequenced in a study of blood T cell repertoires in COVID-19. Profiled with immunoSEQ multiplex PCR; TCRdb holds only in-frame clones, not every one. In the table there are approximately 210,000 clones, less than 90% of which are singletons. The sequencing input was peripheral blood. The receptors were gathered from a human donor in a cohort sampled during active COVID-19.

V usage is TRBV12-3 or TRBV12-4 and J usage is TRBJ1-5; D unresolved. Deletions cut 8 bases from V and 0 bases from J, with 5 bases between. The length of the CDR3 is 12 residues. The CDR3 region has the DNA TGTGCCAGCCGGGGTAGCAATCAGCCCCAGCATTTT. Translating gives CASRGSNQPQHF.

The V and J genes are TRBV24-1 and TRBJ2-7, with D perhaps matching TRBD1 (6 bases). CDR1 KGHDR and CDR2 SFDVKD come from the germline V gene. The ends were cut back, 10 bases at V and 1 base at J, with 16 bases in the middle. The CDR3 has 14 residues. CDR3 protein: CATSAGQTSYEQYF. Here the CDR3 DNA reads TGTGCCACTAGCGCCGGACAGACATCCTACGAGCAGTACTTC.

The chain joins TRBV5-1 to TRBJ1-1, with D tentatively TRBD1 (5 bases). V was pared by 0 bases and J by 11 bases, with 20 bases between. Germline V gene data show CDR1 as SGHRS and CDR2 as YFSETQ. This CDR3 spans 15 amino acids. The CDR3: CASSLGQPAAEKAFF. The DNA of the CDR3 is TGCGCCAGCAGCTTGGGACAGCCGGCGGCTGAAAAGGCTTTCTTT.

This CDR3 reads CASSPTADTQYF. The CDR3, as DNA: TGTGCCAGCTCACCAACAGCCGATACGCAGTATTTT. V gene TRBV18 combines with J gene TRBJ2-3; D is ambiguous. The CDR3 loop spans 12 amino acids. Trimming took off 2 bases at V and 6 bases at J, with 6 bases between the two ends. Per germline, CDR1 KGHSH and CDR2 LQKENI.

This clone was observed a single time. The chain uses TRBV6-5 and TRBJ2-3, with a weak D call TRBD1 (5 bases). The ends were cut back, 5 bases at V and 4 bases at J, with 13 bases in the middle. Looked up from germline, CDR1 is MNHEY and CDR2 is SVGAGI. The CDR3 sequence is 14 residues long. CDR3 protein: CASSKQAGPDTQYF. CDR3 nucleotides: TGTGCCAGCAGTAAACAGGCTGGCCCAGATACGCAGTATTTT.

The chain links TRBV10-2 to TRBJ2-5; D remains unclear. The CDR3 has 13 residues. Trimming removed 6 bases from V and 1 base from J, with 9 bases in between. From germline, CDR1 is WSHSY and CDR2 SAAADI. The CDR3 sequence is CASREQVQETQYF. Here the CDR3 DNA reads TGCGCCAGCAGAGAACAAGTCCAAGAGACCCAGTACTTC.

The chain joins TRBV5-1 to TRBJ1-1; no clear D. The germline CDR1 and CDR2 sequences are SGHRS and YFSETQ. The CDR3 is made up of 15 amino acids. Deletions cut 4 bases from V and 1 base from J, with 14 bases between. The CDR3 DNA follows: TGCGCCAGCAGCCTAGAATTGATTGGGAACACTGAAGCTTTCTTT. Translated, it gives CASSLELIGNTEAFF.

The chain couples TRBV7-2 to TRBJ1-1, with D tentatively TRBD1 (5 bases). Trimming shortened V by 1 base and J by 6 bases, and 12 bases separated the two germline ends. CDR1 SGHTA and CDR2 FQGNSA come from the germline V gene. This CDR3 has 14 amino acids. The CDR3, as DNA: TGTGCCAGCAGCTTAGGGGGCGTTGTCTCTGAAGCTTTCTTT. It specifies CASSLGGVVSEAFF.

This clone occurred a few times. The chain employs TRBV19 and TRBJ1-5; D not resolved. The germline V gene has CDR1 LNHDA and CDR2 SQIVND (reference sequence). This CDR3 region has 14 residues. V was pared by 3 bases and J by 7 bases, with 13 bases between. CDR3 sequence: CASSIIGGRQPQHF. DNA for the CDR3: TGTGCCAGTAGTATTATTGGAGGGCGGCAGCCCCAGCATTTT.

V usage is TRBV10-3 and J usage is TRBJ2-3; D might be TRBD2 (7 bases). V lost 10 bases and J lost 3, with 26 bases in between. Per germline, CDR1 ENHRY and CDR2 SYGVKD. The CDR3 consists of 17 residues. The CDR3 coding sequence is TGTGCCACCTGGGGGGGGCCGGGCGGGAGATCGACAGATACGCAGTATTTT. Residues: CATWGGPGGRSTDTQYF.

The gene calls are TRBV2 and TRBJ2-2; tentatively, D is TRBD1 (6 bases). The germline V gene encodes CDR1 SNHLY and CDR2 FYNNEI. With 7 bases removed from V and 4 bases from J, the gap between germline ends came to 19 bases. The CDR3 has 16 residues. CDR3 nucleotides: TGTGCCAGCAATGCTAGAACAGGGAGACCCACCGGGGAGCTGTTTTTT. Encoded protein: CASNARTGRPTGELFF.

V usage is TRBV10-1 and J usage is TRBJ2-6; D unclear. V lost 4 bases to trimming and J lost 2 bases, with 9 bases between them. CDR1 and CDR2 from the germline V gene are WNHNN and SYGVQD (reference sequence). The CDR3 totals 15 residues. CDR3 amino acids: CASSGQEAGANVLTF. Written as DNA, the CDR3 is TGCGCCAGCAGTGGACAAGAAGCTGGGGCCAACGTCCTGACTTTC.

V gene TRBV28 combines with J gene TRBJ2-3; TRBD1 aligns across 8 bases. CDR3 length: 16 amino acids. J lost 3 bases, V lost 6 bases, and 11 bases had no gene match. Germline lookup yields CDR1 MDHEN and CDR2 SYDVKM. Written as DNA, the CDR3 is TGTGCCAGCAGCGACCTAGGACAGGGTGGGACAGATACGCAGTATTTT. Translation: CASSDLGQGGTDTQYF.

This clone was found a few times. The J gene is TRBJ2-7, the V gene TRBV6-6; 13 nucleotides match TRBD2. With V trimmed by 6 bases and J by 0 bases, 2 bases remained unmatched. The length of the CDR3 is 15 residues. Germline CDR1 is MNHNY and CDR2 is SVGAGI (reference sequence). Here the CDR3 DNA reads TGTGCCAGCAGCCGGACTAGCGGGAGCTCCTACGAGCAGTACTTC. Amino acid sequence: CASSRTSGSSYEQYF.

The chain combines TRBV24-1 with TRBJ1-2; no firm D call. CDR3 length equals 12 residues. The ends were cut back, 8 bases at V and 7 bases at J, with 13 bases in the middle. Germline loops: CDR1 KGHDR, CDR2 SFDVKD. CDR3 loop: CATNSGYGGYTF. The DNA of the CDR3 is TGTGCCACCAATTCGGGGTATGGTGGCTACACCTTC.

The chain recombines TRBV28 with TRBJ2-7; D perhaps matches TRBD1 (7 bases). CDR1 MDHEN and CDR2 SYDVKM come from the germline V gene. V was trimmed by 5 bases and J by 3 bases, leaving 29 bases between them. There are 19 residues in the CDR3. The CDR3 coding sequence is TGTGCCAGCAGTCGGAACAGGGGTACCCTCCGGGACTCCATCTACGAGCAGTACTTC. This gives the protein CASSRNRGTLRDSIYEQYF.

This clone was counted a few times. This chain joins TRBV10-2 and TRBJ1-4, with unresolved D. Looked up from germline, CDR1 is WSHSY and CDR2 is SAAADI. The CDR3 consists of 14 residues. V was shortened by 3 bases and J by 3 bases, with 8 bases between the two germline ends. Here the CDR3 DNA reads TGCGCCAGCAGTGAAGCGGGCCCTAATGAAAAACTGTTTTTT. Its translation: CASSEAGPNEKLFF.

This clone has only a few counts. This chain uses TRBV30 with TRBJ2-2; D perhaps matches TRBD2 (6 bases). Trimming left V 7 bases short and J 3 bases short, with 15 bases between. This CDR3 comprises 14 residues. Germline CDR1 is GTSNPN and CDR2 is SVGIG (reference sequence). CDR3 coding DNA: TGTGCCTTACTCAGGAGGGTAGACACCGGGGAGCTGTTTTTT. Protein: CALLRRVDTGELFF.

This clone showed up just once. The V and J genes are TRBV3-1 (or the pseudogene TRBV3-2) and TRBJ1-4; D is perhaps TRBD1 (6 bases). The V gene's germline CDR1 is LGHDT and CDR2 YNNKEL (reference sequence). The CDR3 sequence is 17 residues long. The V end was cut by 2 bases, the J end by 0 bases, with 13 bases between. In DNA, the CDR3 is TGTGCCAGCAGCCAAACTCCCAGGGGATCAACTAATGAAAAACTGTTTTTT. Translation: CASSQTPRGSTNEKLFF.

The chain uses TRBV18 and TRBJ2-2; 7 bases are a match to TRBD1. V gave up 4 bases and J gave up 2 bases; unmatched junction bases: 7. Germline values: CDR1 KGHSH, CDR2 LQKENI. CDR3 length: 16 residues. This chain's CDR3 is CASSQTGQSNTGELFF. Here the CDR3 DNA reads TGTGCCAGCTCACAGACGGGACAGTCCAACACCGGGGAGCTGTTTTTT.

V is TRBV24-1 and J is TRBJ1-5, with TRBD1 identical over 8 bases. The CDR3 covers 15 residues. The junction had 10 bases not matched to a gene; V was cut back by 2 bases and J by 11 bases. Germline CDR1 is KGHDR and CDR2 is SFDVKD. The CDR3 region has the DNA TGTGCCACCAGTGATTCAGGACAGGGTCTATTTACCCAGCATTTT. This translates into CATSDSGQGLFTQHF.